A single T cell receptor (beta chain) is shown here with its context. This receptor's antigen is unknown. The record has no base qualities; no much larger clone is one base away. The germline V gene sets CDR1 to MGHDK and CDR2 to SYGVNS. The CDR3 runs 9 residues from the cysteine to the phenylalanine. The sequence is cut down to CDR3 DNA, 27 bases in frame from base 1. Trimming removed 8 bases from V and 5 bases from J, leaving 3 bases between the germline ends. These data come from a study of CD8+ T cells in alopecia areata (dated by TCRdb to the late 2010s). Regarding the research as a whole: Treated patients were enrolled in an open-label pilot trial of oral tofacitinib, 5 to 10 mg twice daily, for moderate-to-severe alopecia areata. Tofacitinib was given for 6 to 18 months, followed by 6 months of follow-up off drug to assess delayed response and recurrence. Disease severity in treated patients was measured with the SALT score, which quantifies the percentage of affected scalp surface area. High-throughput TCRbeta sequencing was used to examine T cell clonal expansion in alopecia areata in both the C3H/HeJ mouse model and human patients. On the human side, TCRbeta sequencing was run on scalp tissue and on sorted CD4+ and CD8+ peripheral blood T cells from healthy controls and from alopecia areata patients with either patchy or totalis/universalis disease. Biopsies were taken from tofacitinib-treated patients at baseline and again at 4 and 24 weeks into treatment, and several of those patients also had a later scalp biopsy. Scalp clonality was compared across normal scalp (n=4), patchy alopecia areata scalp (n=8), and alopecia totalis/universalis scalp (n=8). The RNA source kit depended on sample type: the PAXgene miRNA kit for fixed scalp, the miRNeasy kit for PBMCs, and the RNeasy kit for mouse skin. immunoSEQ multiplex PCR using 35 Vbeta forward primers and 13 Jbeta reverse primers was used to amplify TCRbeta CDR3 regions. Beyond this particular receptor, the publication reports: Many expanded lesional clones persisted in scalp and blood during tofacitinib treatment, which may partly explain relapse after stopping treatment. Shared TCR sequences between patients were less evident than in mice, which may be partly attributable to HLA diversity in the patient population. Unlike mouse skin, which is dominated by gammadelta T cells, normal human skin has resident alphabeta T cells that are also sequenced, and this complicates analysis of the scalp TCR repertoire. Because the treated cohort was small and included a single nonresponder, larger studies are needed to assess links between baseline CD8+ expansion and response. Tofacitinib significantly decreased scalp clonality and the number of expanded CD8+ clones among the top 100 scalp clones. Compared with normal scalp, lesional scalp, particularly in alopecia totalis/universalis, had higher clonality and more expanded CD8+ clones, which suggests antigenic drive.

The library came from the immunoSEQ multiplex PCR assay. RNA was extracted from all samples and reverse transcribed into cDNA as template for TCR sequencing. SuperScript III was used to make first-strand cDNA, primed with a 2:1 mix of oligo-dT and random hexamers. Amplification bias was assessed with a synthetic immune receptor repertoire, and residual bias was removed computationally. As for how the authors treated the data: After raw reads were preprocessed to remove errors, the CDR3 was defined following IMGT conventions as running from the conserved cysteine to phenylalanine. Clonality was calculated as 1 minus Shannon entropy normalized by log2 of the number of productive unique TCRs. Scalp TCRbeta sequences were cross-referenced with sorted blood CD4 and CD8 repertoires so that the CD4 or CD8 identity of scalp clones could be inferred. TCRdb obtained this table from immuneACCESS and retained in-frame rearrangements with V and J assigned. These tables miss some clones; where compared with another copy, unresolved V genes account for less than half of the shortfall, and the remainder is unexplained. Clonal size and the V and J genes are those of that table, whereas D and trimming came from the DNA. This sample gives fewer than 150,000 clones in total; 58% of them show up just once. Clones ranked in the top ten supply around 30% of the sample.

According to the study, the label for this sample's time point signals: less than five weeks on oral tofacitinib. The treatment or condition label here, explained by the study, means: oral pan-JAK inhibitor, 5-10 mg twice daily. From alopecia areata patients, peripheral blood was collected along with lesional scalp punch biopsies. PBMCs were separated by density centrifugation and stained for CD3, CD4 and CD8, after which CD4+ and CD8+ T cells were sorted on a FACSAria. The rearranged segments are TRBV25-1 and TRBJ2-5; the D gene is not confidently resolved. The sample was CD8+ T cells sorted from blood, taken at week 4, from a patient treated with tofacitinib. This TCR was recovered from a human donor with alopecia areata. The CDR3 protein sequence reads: CASGETQYF. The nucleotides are TGTGCCAGCGGCGAGACCCAGTACTTC. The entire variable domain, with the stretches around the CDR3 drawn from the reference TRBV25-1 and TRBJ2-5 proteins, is EADIYQTPRYLVIGTGKKITLECSQTMGHDKMYWYQQDPGMELHLIHYSYGVNSTEKGDLSSESTVSRIRTEHFPLTLESARPSHTSQYLCASGETQYFGPGTRLLVL.